These 18 T cell receptor beta chains originate from one sample sequenced in a study of shared clonotypes between healthy human individuals (TCRdb year 2020). The library came from the immunoSEQ multiplex PCR assay. TCRdb stores this immuneACCESS table with in-frame sequences only. Part of the clones is absent; in the studies checked, under half of the shortfall reflects unresolved V genes, and no reason is known for the rest. In this sample the table shows about a million clones, 70% to 85% of which occur a single time. Clones ranked in the top ten supply approximately 1.5% of the sample. The sequenced material came from memory CD4+ T cells sorted from blood. In the paper's terms, the cell subset or site label means: CD45RA-negative fraction. The receptors originated from a man between 18 and 35 years old in good health.

The chain carries TRBV28 and TRBJ2-7; D remains ambiguous. The CDR3 length is 11 residues. V was shortened by 5 bases and J by 5 bases, with 7 bases between the two germline ends. Germline V gene sequence: CDR1 MDHEN, CDR2 SYDVKM. CDR3 DNA sequence: TGTGCCAGCAGTCTTTTGGACGAGCAGTACTTC. Protein sequence: CASSLLDEQYF.

This clone was detected only a few times. This chain uses TRBV7-6 with TRBJ2-5; possible D gene TRBD2, 6 bases. Germline-derived CDR1 and CDR2 are SGHVS and FNYEAQ. There are 13 residues in the CDR3. The ends were cut back, 5 bases at V and 4 bases at J, with 11 bases in the middle. The CDR3 loop is CASSPGTVETQYF. In nucleotides, the CDR3 is TGTGCCAGCAGCCCAGGGACTGTAGAGACCCAGTACTTC.

The chain combines TRBV6-1 with TRBJ2-3, with D maybe TRBD1 (6 bases). Germline V gene lookup returns CDR1 MNHNS and CDR2 SASEGT. Trimming took off 5 bases at V and 4 bases at J, with 13 bases between the two ends. This CDR3 contains 14 residues. This CDR3 reads CASSPWTVPDTQYF. As DNA, the CDR3 is TGTGCCAGCAGTCCATGGACAGTTCCAGATACGCAGTATTTT.

The V call is TRBV5-6, the J call TRBJ2-2; D is unresolved. The V and J ends lost 5 bases and 9 bases respectively, with 8 bases between them. Looked up from germline, CDR1 is SGHDT and CDR2 is YYEEEE. This CDR3 contains 11 residues. The CDR3 coding sequence is TGTGCCAGCAGTAAGGCCTGGGAGCTGTTTTTT. As protein: CASSKAWELFF. Full variable domain (rest looked up from reference TRBV5-6 and TRBJ2-2): DAGVTQSPTHLIKTRGQQVTLRCSPKSGHDTVSWYQQALGQGPQFIFQYYEEEERQRGNFPDRFSGHQFPNYSSELNVNALLLGDSALYLCASSKAWELFFGEGSRLTVL.

The rearrangement uses TRBV25-1 and TRBJ1-2, with 7 positions matching TRBD1. There are 15 residues in the CDR3. The germline gives CDR1 MGHDK, CDR2 SYGVNS. V lost 1 base to trimming and J lost 2 bases; unmatched junction nucleotides: 4. CDR3 in amino acids: CASSESLGGNYGYTF. DNA for the CDR3: TGTGCCAGCAGTGAATCGCTAGGGGGCAACTATGGCTACACCTTC.

CDR3: CASTRGYQETQYF. In DNA form, the CDR3 reads TGCGCCAGCACCCGCGGCTACCAAGAGACCCAGTACTTC. The genes are TRBV5-1 and TRBJ2-5; no firm D call. Germline CDR1 and CDR2: SGHRS and YFSETQ. With 6 bases removed from V and 0 bases from J, the gap between germline ends came to 9 bases. The length of the CDR3 is 13 residues.

The chain has TRBV4-2 and TRBJ1-5; 11 bases are a match to TRBD1. V gave up 4 bases and J gave up 6 bases; unmatched junction bases: 5. This CDR3 is 15 amino acids long. CDR1 is LGHNA, CDR2 YNFKEQ, per germline. The CDR3 sequence: CASSLGQGESQPQHF. The CDR3 DNA follows: TGTGCCAGCAGCCTGGGACAGGGGGAGAGTCAGCCCCAGCATTTT.

This clone has more than one count but fewer than ten. V usage is TRBV9 and J usage is TRBJ2-3; D is ambiguous. CDR1 SGDLS and CDR2 YYNGEE come from the germline V gene. The CDR3 is made up of 15 amino acids. Trimming took off 0 bases at V and 2 bases at J, with 10 bases between the two ends. The CDR3 loop is CASSVVSSHTDTQYF. For the CDR3, the DNA is TGTGCCAGCAGCGTAGTCTCCAGTCACACAGATACGCAGTATTTT.

The genes are TRBV9 and TRBJ2-1, with a weak D call TRBD2 (5 bases). The ends were cut back, 1 base at V and 2 bases at J, with 7 bases in the middle. CDR3 size: 14 residues. Germline V gives CDR1 SGDLS, CDR2 YYNGEE. The CDR3, as DNA: TGTGCCAGCAGCGTATCCGGGACCTACAATGAGCAGTTCTTC. Translated: CASSVSGTYNEQFF.

The chain combines TRBV5-1 with TRBJ2-7; 8 nucleotides agree with TRBD2. CDR3 length equals 15 residues. J gave up 2 bases and V 0 bases, and 4 bases lay outside the gene matches. CDR1 is SGHRS and CDR2 is YFSETQ in the germline V gene. The CDR3, as DNA: TGCGCCAGCAGCTTGGTATCTAGCGGGCCCTACGAGCAGTACTTC. It codes for CASSLVSSGPYEQYF.

This chain links TRBV2 with TRBJ1-4; 8 bases fit TRBD1. The V and J ends lost 6 bases and 3 bases, in that order; junction bases with no gene match: 6. The CDR3 is 15 amino acids. CDR1 SNHLY and CDR2 FYNNEI come from the germline V gene. CDR3 amino acids: CASRPRTGSNEKLFF. CDR3 DNA: TGTGCCAGCAGGCCCCGGACAGGGTCTAATGAAAAACTGTTTTTT.

This clone was recorded once. The chain links TRBV10-3 to TRBJ2-7; tentatively, D is TRBD1 or TRBD2 (5 bases each). The CDR3 spans 13 residues. V gave up 6 bases and J gave up 2 bases, with 11 bases separating them. Per the germline V gene, CDR1 is ENHRY and CDR2 is SYGVKD. The CDR3 loop is CAIRGDRTYEQYF. The CDR3 DNA sequence: TGTGCCATCAGGGGGGACCGGACCTACGAGCAGTACTTC.

The chain employs TRBV19 and TRBJ1-3; D ambiguous. CDR3 size: 16 residues. Between the trimmed V and J ends, which lost 4 bases and 2 bases, there was a span of 15 bases. Germline V lookup: CDR1 LNHDA, CDR2 SQIVND (reference sequence). The CDR3 bases are TGTGCCAGTAGTACCCTACGGACGTTGACTGGAAACACCATATATTTT. This codes for CASSTLRTLTGNTIYF. Variable domain in full (rest from reference TRBV19 and TRBJ1-3): DGGITQSPKYLFRKEGQNVTLSCEQNLNHDAMYWYRQDPGQGLRLIYYSQIVNDFQKGDIAEGYSVSREKKESFPLTVTSAQKNPTAFYLCASSTLRTLTGNTIYFGEGSWLTVV.

The chain uses TRBV7-3 and TRBJ2-3, with 10 positions matching TRBD2. The germline V gene has CDR1 SGHTA and CDR2 FQGTGA. After removal of 6 bases from V and 1 base from J, the junction contained 7 bases not matched to a gene. The CDR3 totals 16 residues. In DNA form, the CDR3 reads TGTGCCAGCAGTCCTAGTGGGACTAGCGGCACAGATACGCAGTATTTT. Translating it yields CASSPSGTSGTDTQYF.

This clone was seen a handful of times. This sequence joins TRBV29-1 and TRBJ1-1; D unclear. This CDR3 has 11 residues. Trimming shortened V by 4 bases and J by 5 bases, and 8 bases separated the two germline ends. The germline V gene has CDR1 SQVTM and CDR2 ANQGSEA. The CDR3 bases are TGCAGCGTTGTTTGGTTAACTGAAGCTTTCTTT. Translation: CSVVWLTEAFF.

In its sample, this clone was seen many times. V gene TRBV19 combines with J gene TRBJ1-1; D unresolved. Germline assignment: CDR1 LNHDA and CDR2 SQIVND (reference sequence). This CDR3 comprises 14 residues. V lost 3 bases and J 4 bases, leaving 12 bases between the germline ends. The DNA of the CDR3 is TGTGCCAGTAGTATCATGGGTTCCCGCACTGAAGCTTTCTTT. It codes for CASSIMGSRTEAFF.

The chain uses TRBV2 and TRBJ1-1, with D possibly being TRBD1 (5 bases). The CDR3 covers 17 residues. V was clipped by 3 bases and J by 0 bases, with 17 bases between them. Germline V lookup: CDR1 SNHLY, CDR2 FYNNEI. CDR3 loop: CASSDTPKGLLNTEAFF. For the CDR3, the DNA is TGTGCCAGCAGTGATACTCCAAAGGGGCTACTGAACACTGAAGCTTTCTTT.

Only one count was recorded for this clone. The gene calls are TRBV7-2 and TRBJ2-7; 9 nucleotides line up with TRBD1. CDR3 length: 15 amino acids. Germline V gene sequence: CDR1 SGHTA, CDR2 FQGNSA. V shed 5 bases, J shed 2 bases, and the junction held 7 bases outside the gene matches. In DNA, the CDR3 is TGTGCCAGCAGCCCAGGACAGGGGAACACCTACGAGCAGTACTTC. This gives the protein CASSPGQGNTYEQYF.